Sequencing of this T cell receptor (beta chain) was carried out in a study of T cells in Graves' hyperthyroidism and ophthalmopathy. It was RNA transcripts that yielded the amplified TCR beta CDR3 regions. TCR CDR3 regions were first amplified by RT-PCR with HTBI primers. Via MiXCR, TCRdb re-called the multiplex PCR reads, giving one row per CDR3 protein. The repertoire holds around 690,000 distinct CDR3 sequences, 15% to 20% seen once, with roughly 16% in the top ten. Germline lookup yields CDR1 SGDLS and CDR2 YYNGEE. Unmatched junction bases numbered 4, after V lost 4 bases and J lost 6 bases. The CDR3 consists of 14 residues. This clonotype came up many times.

Sequencing was done on a sample of blood. This sequence originates from a man aged 50-59 years with Graves' hyperthyroidism. The V gene is TRBV9, the J gene TRBJ2-1; 10 bases are shared with TRBD2. CDR3 DNA sequence: TGTGCCAGCAGCTCCTGGACTAGCGGCAATGAGCAGTTCTTC. As protein: CASSSWTSGNEQFF.